This passage covers 27 T cell receptor beta chains from one sample sequenced in a study of control samples from healthy donors and cancer patients. Assay: immunoSEQ multiplex PCR; the TCRdb copy retains only in-frame clones and omits some. This table holds about 130,000 clones, 80% to 95% found once. Material for sequencing was blood. The receptors derive from a man aged 18 to 30 in good health.

This clone showed up just once. The rearrangement joins TRBV5-6 to TRBJ2-1; tentative D call: TRBD2 (6 bases). This CDR3 is built from 14 residues. From germline, CDR1 is SGHDT and CDR2 YYEEEE. V dropped 4 bases and J dropped 9 bases, with 17 bases sitting between them. The DNA for the CDR3 is TGTGCCAGCAGCCTGGGACTGCCCGTGGGTGAGCAGTTCTTC. It yields the protein CASSLGLPVGEQFF.

The chain couples TRBV7-3 to TRBJ2-5; tentative D call: TRBD2 (5 bases). The CDR3 spans 15 residues. The germline gives CDR1 SGHTA, CDR2 FQGTGA. V dropped 1 base and J dropped 1 base, with 10 bases sitting between them. The CDR3 loop is CASSLSPGSQETQYF. In DNA form, the CDR3 reads TGTGCCAGCAGCTTAAGCCCGGGGAGCCAAGAGACCCAGTACTTC.

V and J are TRBV3-1 (or the pseudogene TRBV3-2) and TRBJ1-2; perhaps TRBD1 as D (5 bases). Trimming stripped 3 bases from V and 6 bases from J, with 17 bases between. This CDR3 is built from 15 residues. Germline V gives CDR1 LGHDT, CDR2 YNNKEL (reference sequence). This CDR3 reads CASSHFQGGENGYTF. The CDR3 nucleotides are TGTGCCAGCAGCCACTTTCAGGGAGGGGAGAATGGCTACACCTTC.

The chain links TRBV10-1 to TRBJ2-1; 11 nucleotides align to TRBD2. The CDR3 is made up of 15 amino acids. V gave up 4 bases and J gave up 7 bases; unmatched junction bases: 6. Germline values: CDR1 WNHNN, CDR2 SYGVQD (reference sequence). The CDR3: CASSGSGRAQNEQFF. In DNA form, the CDR3 reads TGCGCCAGCAGTGGTAGCGGGAGGGCCCAAAATGAGCAGTTCTTC.

The rearrangement links TRBV5-1 to TRBJ1-6; D perhaps matches TRBD1 (5 bases). Per germline, CDR1 SGHRS and CDR2 YFSETQ. This CDR3 is 15 amino acids long. V was clipped by 4 bases and J by 0 bases, with 8 bases between them. Here the CDR3 reads CASSATGSYNSPLHF. In nucleotides, the CDR3 is TGCGCCAGCAGCGCTACAGGCTCCTATAATTCACCCCTCCACTTT.

The gene calls are TRBV27 and TRBJ1-2; 9 bases align to TRBD1. CDR1 MNHEY and CDR2 SMNVEV come from the germline V gene (reference sequence). The CDR3 runs 15 residues. The V and J ends lost 6 bases and 2 bases, in that order; junction bases with no gene match: 7. The CDR3 sequence: CASRPLDRGNYGYTF. The DNA of the CDR3 is TGTGCCAGCAGGCCCCTGGACAGGGGCAACTATGGCTACACCTTC.

The J gene is TRBJ2-1, the V gene TRBV28, with D perhaps TRBD2 (6 bases). Germline V gene sequence: CDR1 MDHEN, CDR2 SYDVKM. Trimming pared 6 bases from V and 3 bases from J, leaving 18 bases between. This CDR3 comprises 16 residues. The CDR3 bases are TGTGCCAGCAGATATAGGGGACTGGGGGGCTACAATGAGCAGTTCTTC. Translation: CASRYRGLGGYNEQFF.

The rearrangement uses TRBV6-1 and TRBJ2-3; the match to TRBD2 covers 10 bases. Germline lookup yields CDR1 MNHNS and CDR2 SASEGT. The CDR3 spans 17 residues. V was pared by 4 bases and J by 3 bases, with 10 bases of the junction left unmatched. In DNA, the CDR3 is TGTGCCAGCAGTGCCCTGGCTAGCGGGAGAATGACAGATACGCAGTATTTT. Amino acids: CASSALASGRMTDTQYF.

The chain recombines TRBV11-2 with TRBJ2-7; D is unresolved. The CDR3 consists of 13 residues. V was trimmed by 5 bases and J by 4 bases, leaving 12 bases between them. Germline V lookup: CDR1 SGHAT, CDR2 FQNNGV. The CDR3 DNA follows: TGTGCCAGCAGCAAAGATAGAAGTTACGAGCAGTACGTC. Translated: CASSKDRSYEQYV.

The chain carries TRBV10-3 and TRBJ2-1, with 9 bases identical to TRBD2. The CDR3 totals 13 residues. After removal of 10 bases from V and 8 bases from J, the junction contained 9 bases not matched to a gene. Germline values: CDR1 ENHRY, CDR2 SYGVKD. The CDR3 bases are TGTGCCACCGTAGCGGGAGTGTTGGATGAGCAGTTCTTC. Protein: CATVAGVLDEQFF.

The CDR3 DNA is TGTGCCAGCAGCCGGACAAGGACTAATAGCAATCAGCCCCAGCATTTT. This codes for CASSRTRTNSNQPQHF. This chain joins TRBV7-8 and TRBJ1-5, with D maybe TRBD1 (5 bases). The CDR3 spans 16 residues. Germline CDR1 and CDR2: SGHVS and FQNEAQ. V was trimmed by 5 bases and J by 0 bases, leaving 14 bases between them.

The gene calls are TRBV27 and TRBJ2-3; weak D call: TRBD1 (5 bases). Trimming took off 4 bases at V and 2 bases at J, with 13 bases between the two ends. Germline V CDR1 and CDR2: MNHEY, SMNVEV (reference sequence). The CDR3 contains 15 residues. CDR3 DNA sequence: TGTGCCAGCAGTTCTGTGGGCAGGGCCACAGATACGCAGTATTTT. Its translation: CASSSVGRATDTQYF.

The chain has TRBV5-4 and TRBJ2-5; 8 nucleotides line up with TRBD1. V trimming: 4 bases; J trimming: 7 bases; junction bases outside the gene matches: 6. Germline assignment: CDR1 SGHNT and CDR2 YYREEE (reference sequence). The CDR3 spans 13 residues. The CDR3 loop reads CASSRPGTGTQYF. CDR3 in DNA: TGTGCCAGCAGCCGTCCCGGGACAGGGACCCAGTACTTC. Supplemented by reference TRBV5-4 and TRBJ2-5, the full variable domain reads ETGVTQSPTHLIKTRGQQVTLRCSSQSGHNTVSWYQQALGQGPQFIFQYYREEENGRGNFPPRFSGLQFPNYSSELNVNALELDDSALYLCASSRPGTGTQYFGPGTRLLVL.

This clone occurred once. This sequence joins TRBV6-2 or TRBV6-3 and TRBJ2-6; D is unresolved. Trimming stripped 5 bases from V and 0 bases from J, with 11 bases between. Germline V CDR1 and CDR2: MNHEY, SVGEGT. The CDR3 contains 16 residues. As DNA, the CDR3 is TGTGCCAGCAGTGATAGCAGCCTCTCTGGGGCCAACGTCCTGACTTTC. This translates into CASSDSSLSGANVLTF.

This rearrangement joins TRBV3-1 (or the pseudogene TRBV3-2) to TRBJ2-7, with D perhaps matching TRBD2 (5 bases). Per germline, CDR1 LGHDT and CDR2 YNNKEL (reference sequence). V was clipped by 3 bases and J by 2 bases, with 11 bases between them. The CDR3 is 14 residues long. DNA for the CDR3: TGTGCCAGCAGCCAGGGAGCTCACGCCTACGAGCAGTACGTC. Translation: CASSQGAHAYEQYV.

V is TRBV30 and J is TRBJ1-5, with D unresolved. The CDR3 has 13 amino acids. Germline CDR1 is GTSNPN and CDR2 is SVGIG (reference sequence). V gave up 3 bases and J gave up 0 bases, with 6 bases separating them. The CDR3 coding sequence is TGTGCCTGGAGGGCAGATAGCAATCAGCCCCAGCATTTT. It is translated as CAWRADSNQPQHF. The full variable domain, in which reference TRBV30 and TRBJ1-5 provide the parts outside the CDR3, is SQTIHQWPATLVQPVGSPLSLECTVEGTSNPNLYWYRQAAGRGLQLLFYSVGIGQISSEVPQNLSASRPQDRQFILSSKKLLLSDSGFYLCAWRADSNQPQHFGDGTRLSIL.

The gene calls are TRBV4-2 and TRBJ2-3; 9 bases line up with TRBD1. Germline V gives CDR1 LGHNA, CDR2 YNFKEQ. The CDR3 contains 16 residues. V was clipped by 4 bases and J by 6 bases; unmatched bases: 11. CDR3: CASSPVRDRAGDTQYF. In DNA form, the CDR3 reads TGTGCCAGCAGCCCCGTCCGGGACAGGGCTGGGGATACGCAGTATTTT.

This clone was picked up one time. V usage is TRBV2 and J usage is TRBJ1-1, with TRBD1 matching 7 bases. The junction had 7 bases not matched to a gene; V was cut back by 3 bases and J by 6 bases. This CDR3 is 14 amino acids long. Germline-derived CDR1 and CDR2 are SNHLY and FYNNEI. The CDR3 reads CASSDRSTGAEAFF. DNA for the CDR3: TGTGCCAGCAGTGATCGGAGCACAGGGGCTGAAGCTTTCTTT. Combining the CDR3 with reference TRBV2 and TRBJ1-1 gives the whole variable domain EPEVTQTPSHQVTQMGQEVILRCVPISNHLYFYWYRQILGQKVEFLVSFYNNEISEKSEIFDDQFSVERPDGSNFTLKIRSTKLEDSAMYFCASSDRSTGAEAFFGQGTRLTVV.

The chain links TRBV11-3 to TRBJ1-5; 7 bases are a match to TRBD1. The length of the CDR3 is 12 residues. CDR1 SGHNT and CDR2 YENEEA come from the germline V gene. J was trimmed by 7 bases and V by 5 bases; bases with no gene match: 2. DNA of the CDR3: TGTGCCAGCAGCAAAGGGGGCCAGCCCCAGCATTTT. Translated: CASSKGGQPQHF.

The chain employs TRBV28 and TRBJ2-7; 7 bases are a match to TRBD2. The junction had 12 bases not matched to a gene; V was cut back by 4 bases and J by 6 bases. Germline V gene lookup returns CDR1 MDHEN and CDR2 SYDVKM. This CDR3 is 15 amino acids long. The DNA for the CDR3 is TGTGCCAGCAGTTCCCGACTAGCCTCCCCCGGCGAGCAGTACTTC. This codes for CASSSRLASPGEQYF.

This clone showed up just once. The chain recombines TRBV5-6 with TRBJ1-5, with no clear D. V was cut by 1 base and J by 3 bases, with 2 bases left in between. Germline loops: CDR1 SGHDT, CDR2 YYEEEE. The CDR3 runs 12 residues. In nucleotides, the CDR3 is TGTGCCAGCAGCTTGCCCAATCAGCCCCAGCATTTT. It specifies CASSLPNQPQHF.

The rearrangement links TRBV7-3 to TRBJ2-2; TRBD2 agrees at 9 bases. The CDR3 is 15 amino acids. The germline V gene has CDR1 SGHTA and CDR2 FQGTGA. The ends lost 5 bases at V and 3 bases at J; junction bases unmatched: 4. The DNA for the CDR3 is TGTGCCAGCAGCCCCAGGACTAGCGACACCGGGGAGCTGTTTTTT. Amino acid sequence: CASSPRTSDTGELFF. Full variable domain (rest looked up from reference TRBV7-3 and TRBJ2-2): GAGVSQTPSNKVTEKGKYVELRCDPISGHTALYWYRQSLGQGPEFLIYFQGTGAADDSGLPNDRFFAVRPEGSVSTLKIQRTERGDSAVYLCASSPRTSDTGELFFGEGSRLTVL.

This chain joins TRBV6-5 and TRBJ1-3, with D unresolved. The CDR3 contains 15 residues. Looked up from germline, CDR1 is MNHEY and CDR2 is SVGAGI. With 7 bases removed from V and 0 bases from J, the gap between germline ends came to 13 bases. The CDR3 DNA reads TGTGCCAGCACTGTGATGATGAGCTCTGGAAACACCATATATTTT. Translating it yields CASTVMMSSGNTIYF.

The gene calls are TRBV3-1 (or the pseudogene TRBV3-2) and TRBJ1-6, with D tentatively TRBD1 (5 bases). Trimming left V 4 bases short and J 8 bases short, with 15 bases between. The germline CDR1 and CDR2 sequences are LGHDT and YNNKEL (reference sequence). The CDR3 is 15 amino acids. The CDR3 spells CASSPWGDSDSPLHF. CDR3 nucleotides: TGTGCCAGCAGCCCGTGGGGGGACTCCGATTCACCCCTCCACTTT.

The V call is TRBV11-2, the J call TRBJ2-7; D might be TRBD2 (6 bases). V shed 5 bases and J shed 5 bases, with 13 bases lying between them. The CDR3 length is 13 residues. CDR1 is SGHAT and CDR2 is FQNNGV in the germline V gene. The CDR3 loop reads CASSPRGGDEQYV. The CDR3, as DNA: TGTGCCAGCAGCCCAAGGGGAGGCGACGAGCAGTACGTC.

This clone has a single count. The chain couples TRBV5-4 to TRBJ2-3; no firm D call. V lost 4 bases and J lost 1, with 13 bases in between. This CDR3 is built from 15 residues. CDR1 is SGHNT and CDR2 is YYREEE in the germline V gene (reference sequence). The CDR3 spells CASSLRVGGTDTQYF. CDR3 nucleotides: TGTGCCAGCAGCCTTAGAGTCGGAGGCACAGATACGCAGTATTTT. Supplemented by reference TRBV5-4 and TRBJ2-3, the full variable domain reads ETGVTQSPTHLIKTRGQQVTLRCSSQSGHNTVSWYQQALGQGPQFIFQYYREEENGRGNFPPRFSGLQFPNYSSELNVNALELDDSALYLCASSLRVGGTDTQYFGPGTRLTVL.

V is TRBV19 and J is TRBJ2-3; 8 bases agree with TRBD2. CDR1 is LNHDA, CDR2 SQIVND, per germline (reference sequence). This CDR3 has 16 residues. V gave up 7 bases and J gave up 4 bases; unmatched junction bases: 13. The CDR3 nucleotides are TGTGCCAGTAAGACGACTGGAGCGGGAGTCTCAGATACGCAGTATTTT. The encoded protein is CASKTTGAGVSDTQYF.